This T cell receptor beta chain was documented in a study of identical twins (TCRdb year 2016). Study-wide context: To test whether fetal clonotypes persist, this study deep-sequenced TCR alpha and beta repertoires from monozygotic twins, from unrelated adults of various ages, and from cord blood. To rule out contamination, replicate twin experiments were performed at different times with different library preparation protocols.

The method behind the library was 5' RACE. The run used an Illumina HiSeq 2000. Template switching introduced a universal primer binding site; the final cDNA contained a unique molecular identifier, enabling accurate counting of TCR cDNA molecules. Specific primers in the conserved constant-segment region were used to synthesize first-strand cDNA for the TCR alpha and beta chains. To control for contamination, every cDNA library was double barcoded, receiving both a SMART-Mk sample barcode and Illumina barcodes. TruSeq adapter sequences and Illumina sample barcodes were added in two successive PCR steps. Sequencing of the TCR alpha and beta cDNA libraries was done on the Illumina HiSeq platform using custom primers. Under the source paper's analysis protocol: MiGEC processed the raw reads to extract unique molecular identifiers, while MiXCR was used to determine the CDR3 positions. For each individual, recombination models were inferred using an EM algorithm with the repgenHMM and IGoR tools. The analysis of shared clonotypes was done with the tcR package in R, with sharing normalized by the product of cloneset sizes. To study raw recombination without the effects of thymic and clonal selection, out-of-frame nonproductive sequences were analyzed. In-frame beta chains were kept once TCRdb had trimmed the public reads at Q25 with fastp and called clones with MiXCR. One record per CDR3 amino acid sequence lists the most common genes and DNA. TCRdb, not the original authors, processed these V and J calls. The sample records hundreds of thousands of distinct CDR3 sequences, under 10% of which are singletons. Of the sample, approximately 2% is held by the ten largest clones.

A note on this clonotype: It lacks a known antigen. Per-base quality was not reported, and no clone a single base away is much larger than it.

Summary of the overall study and its limitations: In monozygotic twins, out-of-frame TCR alpha sharing was systematically underestimated by recombination models, although the models agreed with sharing between unrelated individuals. Fewer insertions were carried by abundant cord blood beta clonotypes, a similar but weaker trend appeared in young adult naive repertoires, and no such trend appeared in memory repertoires. Because the same donors could not be followed over many years, the conclusions depended on cross-sectional statistical analysis. Invariant T cells such as MAIT and iNKT could partly confound zero-insertion analyses, although diverse VJ usage argued against such confounding for most clonotypes. Compared with coincidental sharing between unrelated individuals, out-of-frame TCR alpha sequences shared between twins had an excess of sequences with low generation probability. In beta out-of-frame sequences, excess twin sharing was weaker, because having fewer shared sequences lowered the signal-to-noise ratio.

Every donor was a healthy Caucasian. The twin cohort consisted of three pairs of female monozygotic twins, all aged about 18 to 30 years. Miltenyi CD45RO+ enrichment and human naive T-cell isolation kits were used to isolate memory (CD45RO+) and naive T cells from PBMC. This same sample was also taken into another study, of yellow fever vaccine responses in identical twins. Per that second paper: The T cell response to vaccination in identical twins was reported by the authors to appear partly convergent and partly personalized. In identical twins, the study followed T cell clones that responded to the vaccine with precision.

The sample was memory (CD45RO+) T cells sorted from blood. The intended sense of this specimen's cell subset or site label: CD45RO+ enriched T cells. The sequence was obtained from a young woman in good health.

For the CDR3, the sequence is CSARSHGSGPYSYEQYF. The DNA sequence reads TGCAGTGCTAGGTCCCATGGCAGCGGGCCTTACTCCTACGAGCAGTACTTC. The V and J segments used are TRBV20-1 and TRBJ2-7; the D gene is perhaps TRBD2, on 6 matching bases. The CDR3 runs 17 residues from the cysteine to the phenylalanine. CDR3 DNA only is kept here, 51 bases in frame from base 1. CDR1 and CDR2 are drawn from the germline V gene (reference sequence): DFQATT, SNEGSKA. V is reduced by 3 bases and J by 0 bases, leaving a spacing of 21 bases between them.